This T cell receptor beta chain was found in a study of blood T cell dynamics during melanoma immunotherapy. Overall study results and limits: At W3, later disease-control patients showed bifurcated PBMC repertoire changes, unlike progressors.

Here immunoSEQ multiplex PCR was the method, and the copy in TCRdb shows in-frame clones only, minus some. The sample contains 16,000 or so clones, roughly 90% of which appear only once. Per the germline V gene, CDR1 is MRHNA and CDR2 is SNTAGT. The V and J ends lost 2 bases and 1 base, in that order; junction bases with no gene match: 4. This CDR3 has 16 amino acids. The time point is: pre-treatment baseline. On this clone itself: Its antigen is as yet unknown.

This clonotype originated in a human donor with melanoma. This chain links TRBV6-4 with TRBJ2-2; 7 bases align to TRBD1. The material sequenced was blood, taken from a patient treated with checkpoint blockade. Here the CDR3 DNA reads TGTGCCAGCAGTGACAGTGGGACAGAGAACACCGGGGAGCTGTTTTTT. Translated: CASSDSGTENTGELFF.